Reported below is one T cell receptor beta chain. Its target is not known. Nashville, Tennessee was home to all donors, each a Caucasian adult. The sample belongs to a study of shared clonotypes between healthy human individuals. Study outcomes and limitations: Represented genetic and exposure-history diversity was restricted by having few donors. Rarefaction revealed incomplete sorted-subset sequencing despite large depth. In a few donors, around 5% of naive CD4 clonotypes appeared in common.

Profiling relied on immunoSEQ multiplex PCR, and the TCRdb table lists in-frame clones only, not all of them. This table holds some 1 million clones, more than 65% found once. Sequencing was performed on memory CD4+ T cells sorted from blood. The subset here: CD45RA-negative fraction. This receptor was taken from a man between 18 and 35 years old in good health.

Written as DNA, the CDR3 is TGTGCCAGCACCAATAACAATGAGCAGTTCTTC. Residues: CASTNNNEQFF. The chain links TRBV18 to TRBJ2-1; D call uncertain. The CDR3 has 11 residues. Germline assignment: CDR1 KGHSH and CDR2 LQKENI. The germline V and J ends were trimmed by 8 bases and 5 bases, with 7 bases remaining between them.